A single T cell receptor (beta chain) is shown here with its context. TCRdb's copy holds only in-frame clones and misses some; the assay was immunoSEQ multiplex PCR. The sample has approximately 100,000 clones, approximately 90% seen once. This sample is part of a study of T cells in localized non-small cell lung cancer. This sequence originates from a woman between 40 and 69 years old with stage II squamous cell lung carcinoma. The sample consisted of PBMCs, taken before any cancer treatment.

This CDR3 is CASRLDRGTEAFF. CDR3 sequence (DNA): TGCGCCAGCCGATTAGACAGGGGCACTGAAGCTTTCTTT. This chain connects TRBV5-1 to TRBJ1-1; 8 bases are a match to TRBD1. The trim removed 7 bases at V and 4 bases at J, leaving 6 bases unmatched. CDR1 is SGHRS, CDR2 YFSETQ, per germline. The CDR3 totals 13 residues.